This entry lists 21 T cell receptor beta chains sequenced from one sample in a study of cytomegalovirus exposure and HLA in healthy donors. 13 Jbeta primers and 60 Vbeta primers were used for the PCR. Method: immunoSEQ multiplex PCR; TCRdb's copy keeps in-frame clones and lacks some. Of 200,000 to 250,000 clones listed, around 89% are singletons. Specimen: PBMCs. The origin of the receptors is a young woman in good health and CMV-seronegative.

The chain combines TRBV7-2 with TRBJ2-3; no reliable D call. This CDR3 is built from 15 residues. Germline V gives CDR1 SGHTA, CDR2 FQGNSA. V lost 2 bases, J lost 1 base, and 10 bases lay in between. CDR3: CASSLFPRGTDTQYF. CDR3 DNA: TGTGCCAGCAGCTTATTTCCCCGGGGCACAGATACGCAGTATTTT.

This clone was recorded once. This chain joins TRBV5-5 and TRBJ1-2, with 10 bases matching TRBD1. The CDR3 runs 16 residues. V shed 2 bases, J shed 1 base, and the junction held 5 bases outside the gene matches. Germline V gene sequence: CDR1 SGHKS, CDR2 YYEKEE (reference sequence). CDR3 region: CASSFGTGALNYGYTF. The CDR3 region has the DNA TGTGCCAGCAGCTTCGGGACAGGGGCCCTTAACTATGGCTACACCTTC.

The chain combines TRBV30 with TRBJ2-7, with 7 bases identical to TRBD2. The CDR3 loop spans 14 amino acids. V shed 0 bases and J 5 bases; nucleotides not matched to a gene: 7. Germline loops: CDR1 GTSNPN, CDR2 SVGIG (reference sequence). The CDR3 coding sequence is TGTGCCTGGAGTGTTGGCGGGAGTTCCCACGAGCAGTACTTC. Its protein product is CAWSVGGSSHEQYF.

This chain links TRBV18 with TRBJ1-1, with D perhaps TRBD1 (6 bases). CDR1 and CDR2 from the germline V gene are KGHSH and LQKENI. Trimming shortened V by 2 bases and J by 2 bases, and 9 bases separated the two germline ends. CDR3 size: 14 residues. In nucleotides, the CDR3 is TGTGCCAGCTCACCAGACAGGATCAACACTGAAGCTTTCTTT. Encoded protein: CASSPDRINTEAFF.

The table lists this clone with a few counts. The chain combines TRBV6-1 with TRBJ1-6; 7 bases fit TRBD1. This CDR3 comprises 14 residues. V gave up 10 bases and J gave up 8 bases; unmatched junction bases: 11. CDR1 MNHNS and CDR2 SASEGT come from the germline V gene. The CDR3 DNA follows: TGTGCCACTCAAGGGGGGACAGAGTATTCACCCCTCCACTTT. Translating it yields CATQGGTEYSPLHF.

The chain combines TRBV2 with TRBJ2-2; D perhaps matches TRBD2 (6 bases). This CDR3 contains 13 residues. Germline CDR1 reads SNHLY; CDR2 reads FYNNEI. V lost 2 bases to trimming and J lost 5 bases, with 6 bases between them. The CDR3 region has the DNA TGTGCCAGCAGTGAACGGGGGACCGGGGAGCTGTTTTTT. Amino acid sequence: CASSERGTGELFF.

The chain has TRBV5-4 and TRBJ2-7; 7 nucleotides agree with TRBD2. CDR3 size: 15 residues. Trimming took 4 bases from V and 1 from J; bases not matched to a gene: 8. Per the germline V gene, CDR1 is SGHNT and CDR2 is YYREEE (reference sequence). CDR3 DNA sequence: TGTGCCAGCAGCGGCTTGTGGGGGGGATCCTACGAGCAGTACTTC. Translating it yields CASSGLWGGSYEQYF.

The rearrangement links TRBV11-2 to TRBJ1-1; 7 bases agree with TRBD1. In germline, CDR1 is SGHAT, CDR2 FQNNGV. The CDR3 is 14 residues long. Trimming took 5 bases from V and 0 from J; bases not matched to a gene: 3. The CDR3 DNA reads TGTGCCAGCAGCCGGGACAGATTGAACACTGAAGCTTTCTTT. Translated: CASSRDRLNTEAFF.

This rearrangement joins TRBV5-4 to TRBJ2-1; D remains unclear. Trimming stripped 6 bases from V and 2 bases from J, with 9 bases between. The CDR3 runs 13 residues. Germline assignment: CDR1 SGHNT and CDR2 YYREEE (reference sequence). CDR3 sequence (DNA): TGTGCCAGCAACCGAGAACCCTACAATGAGCAGTTCTTC. This sequence encodes CASNREPYNEQFF.

V gene TRBV7-9 combines with J gene TRBJ1-4; 8 bases are shared with TRBD1. V was clipped by 5 bases and J by 3 bases; unmatched bases: 8. Germline V gene data show CDR1 as SEHNR and CDR2 as FQNEAQ (reference sequence). This CDR3 is built from 16 residues. In nucleotides, the CDR3 is TGTGCCAGCAGCCGATCCCAGGGGGCGCCTAATGAAAAACTGTTTTTT. It yields the protein CASSRSQGAPNEKLFF. The whole variable domain, remainder taken from reference TRBV7-9 and TRBJ1-4, is DTGVSQNPRHKITKRGQNVTFRCDPISEHNRLYWYRQTLGQGPEFLTYFQNEAQLEKSRLLSDRFSAERPKGSFSTLEIQRTEQGDSAMYLCASSRSQGAPNEKLFFGSGTQLSVL.

The chain links TRBV4-1 to TRBJ2-1; D is perhaps TRBD1 (6 bases). V was shortened by 3 bases and J by 10 bases, with 16 bases between the two germline ends. Germline V lookup: CDR1 MGHRA, CDR2 YSYEKL. CDR3 length equals 14 residues. CDR3 sequence: CASSQQEQGEEQFF. CDR3 in DNA: TGCGCCAGCAGCCAGCAAGAACAGGGTGAGGAGCAGTTCTTC.

This clone came up a few times. V and J are TRBV5-1 and TRBJ1-4, with D perhaps matching TRBD1 (5 bases). Trimming removed 6 bases from V and 5 bases from J, with 17 bases in between. CDR1 and CDR2 from the germline V gene are SGHRS and YFSETQ. The CDR3 has 15 amino acids. This chain's CDR3 is CASKGIGETNEKLFF. The CDR3, as DNA: TGCGCCAGCAAGGGGATTGGAGAAACGAATGAAAAACTGTTTTTT.

This chain links TRBV6-1 with TRBJ1-2; no reliable D call. The V end lost 3 bases, the J end lost 4 bases, and 6 bases lay between the germline ends. The V gene's germline CDR1 is MNHNS and CDR2 SASEGT. This CDR3 is built from 12 residues. This chain's CDR3 is CASSDNGYGYTF. CDR3 nucleotides: TGTGCCAGCAGTGATAACGGCTATGGCTACACCTTC.

The chain uses TRBV7-9 and TRBJ1-1; D unresolved. The V end lost 4 bases, the J end lost 8 bases, and 8 bases lay between the germline ends. CDR3 length: 11 amino acids. CDR1 SEHNR and CDR2 FQNEAQ come from the germline V gene (reference sequence). CDR3 region: CASSSYMEAFF. The CDR3 DNA follows: TGTGCCAGCAGCTCATACATGGAAGCTTTCTTT.

V and J are TRBV27 and TRBJ1-2; D is ambiguous. This CDR3 contains 14 residues. The germline CDR1 and CDR2 sequences are MNHEY and SMNVEV (reference sequence). With 2 bases removed from V and 5 bases from J, the gap between germline ends came to 12 bases. The CDR3: CASSLTAEWYGYTF. CDR3 nucleotides: TGTGCCAGCAGTTTAACAGCTGAATGGTATGGCTACACCTTC.

V usage is TRBV5-1 and J usage is TRBJ1-2, with D tentatively TRBD1 (5 bases). V was clipped by 4 bases and J by 6 bases, with 16 bases between them. The CDR3 has 14 residues. In germline, CDR1 is SGHRS, CDR2 YFSETQ. The CDR3 nucleotides are TGCGCCAGCAGCCAGGTGGGGGGGGTTAATGGCTACACCTTC. Translated: CASSQVGGVNGYTF.

CDR3 bases: TGTGCCAGCAGCGTAGCCGGGACGAACACCGGGGAGCTGTTTTTT. Protein product: CASSVAGTNTGELFF. The rearrangement uses TRBV9 and TRBJ2-2, with D possibly being TRBD2 (5 bases). The germline V and J ends were trimmed by 0 bases and 0 bases, with 6 bases remaining between them. Germline CDR1 is SGDLS and CDR2 is YYNGEE. The CDR3 runs to 15 residues.

The chain carries TRBV2 and TRBJ2-1, with 11 bases aligning to TRBD2. This CDR3 region has 14 residues. The trim removed 6 bases at V and 7 bases at J, leaving 5 bases unmatched. CDR1 and CDR2 (germline): SNHLY, FYNNEI. As DNA, the CDR3 is TGTGCCAGCAGGAGGGTAGCGGGAGGGAATGAGCAGTTCTTC. Its translation: CASRRVAGGNEQFF.

The rearrangement uses TRBV4-1 and TRBJ2-2; 9 bases match TRBD1. In germline, CDR1 is MGHRA, CDR2 YSYEKL. CDR3 length equals 16 residues. The trim removed 0 bases at V and 7 bases at J, leaving 6 bases unmatched. The CDR3 DNA follows: TGCGCCAGCAGCCAAGATAGGACAGGGGTCATCGGGGAGCTGTTTTTT. It is translated as CASSQDRTGVIGELFF.

This sequence joins TRBV27 and TRBJ1-5; D perhaps matches TRBD1 (5 bases). Germline V CDR1 and CDR2: MNHEY, SMNVEV (reference sequence). V lost 5 bases to trimming and J lost 0 bases, with 11 bases between them. The CDR3 length is 15 residues. CDR3 in amino acids: CASSPTAYSNQPQHF. CDR3 sequence (DNA): TGTGCCAGCAGTCCGACAGCTTATAGCAATCAGCCCCAGCATTTT.

The chain is built from TRBV18 and TRBJ1-3; no firm D call. V was trimmed by 6 bases and J by 0 bases, leaving 15 bases between them. CDR3 length: 16 residues. Germline V lookup: CDR1 KGHSH, CDR2 LQKENI. This chain's CDR3 is CASSFTSKISGNTIYF. DNA for the CDR3: TGTGCCAGCTCCTTCACATCCAAAATCTCTGGAAACACCATATATTTT.